This entry is about one T cell receptor beta chain. Its antigen is not identified. The source of the sample is a study of blood T cells in healthy people across ages. Looking at the study overall: Capturing about one barcoded beta molecule per two T cells was achieved by template switching. General study results and limits: Since the PBMCs were unsorted, naive and antigen-experienced cells could not be conclusively compared. When set beside aged donors, long-lived donors presented more naive CD4+ cells and higher diversity.

A sample-barcoded 5' primer and a J-beta primer mix were used in a second PCR of roughly 6 to 11 cycles. TCRdb re-called the 5' RACE reads with MiXCR, one entry per CDR3 protein. Altogether under 2,000,000 distinct CDR3 sequences are present, less than 50% being singletons, with the ten largest covering less than 2.5%. The CDR3 is 14 residues long. Trimming removed 6 bases from V and 5 bases from J, with 17 bases in between. Germline-derived CDR1 and CDR2 are SGHKS and YYEKEE (reference sequence). Sequencing was carried out using blood. The origin of this receptor is a woman between 40 and 55 years old in good health. The chain is built from TRBV5-5 and TRBJ1-2; TRBD1 is a possible D gene (5 bases). The CDR3 is CASTMGLLEYGYTF. The CDR3 DNA follows: TGTGCCAGCACGATGGGACTCCTGGAGTATGGCTACACCTTC. The variable domain in full, completed from reference TRBV5-5 and TRBJ1-2, reads DAGVTQSPTHLIKTRGQQVTLRCSPISGHKSVSWYQQVLGQGPQFIFQYYEKEERGRGNFPDRFSARQFPNYSSELNVNALLLGDSALYLCASTMGLLEYGYTFGSGTRLTVV.